The rows below give T cell receptor beta chains drawn from one sample of a study of blood T cell repertoires in COVID-19. Assay used: immunoSEQ multiplex PCR; TCRdb lists only in-frame clones, some missing. Here the sample spans around 290,000 clones, 70% to 90% being singletons. Sequencing input: PBMCs or T cells enriched from blood (not recorded which). These receptors all come from a woman aged 55-75 years in a cohort exposed to, infected with or recovered from COVID-19 (not recorded which). CDR3s include the opening cysteine and the closing phenylalanine or tryptophan.

20 | TRBV1 | CTSSQGREQGFYNPGNTIYF
14 | TRBV28 | CASSAGGPVYEQYF
13 | TRBV10-3 | CATRDSFNQPQHF
16 | TRBV6-6 | CASSYVAGAYYNEQFF
16 | TRBV9 | CASSVGQGAALGGYTF
13 | TRBV10-3 | CAISDRSTDTQYF
13 | TRBV7-3 | CASSLSGINEQYF
14 | TRBV5-4 | CASSSRQGTNEQFF
15 | TRBV2 | CASGMLAGVSGAQYF
16 | TRBV20-1 | CSASNHMGLAYNEQFF
13 | TRBV6-5 | CASRPRAIDGYTF
13 | TRBV2 | CASTRQGNQPQHF
14 | TRBV30 | CAWRERWVYNEQFF
17 | TRBV9 | CASSPSGTPNGNQPQHF
15 | TRBV7-9 | CASSLGQGQGYGYTF
14 | TRBV2 | CASLAMGQGTEAFF
18 | TRBV28 | CASSLPGTGIRGNQPQHF
17 | TRBV9 | CASSLRGGRVKDEKLFF
14 | TRBV5-1 | CANSSGSADGEQFF
15 | TRBV4-3 | CASSQGVEGVQPQHF
16 | TRBV28 | CASSLRPRGPTYEQYF
17 | TRBV5-1 | CASSPTGLAGVLYEQYF
16 | TRBV27 | CASSPRRRGLSYGYTF
19 | TRBV15 | CATSRGSSKGAFFTDTQYF
14 | TRBV11-3 | CASAPGGQRTEAFF
13 | TRBV28 | CASSSAQGYGYTF
16 | TRBV2 | CASSEKTGSSNQPQHF
16 | TRBV28 | CASRSKIAGRRSEQYF
15 | TRBV5-1 | CASSQSGSNTGELFF
13 | TRBV2 | CASRVDSRSPFHF
14 | TRBV5-4 | CASSPGQGYDEQYF
16 | TRBV7-6 | CASSLRGGLSYNEQFF
18 | TRBV27 | CASSLGTSGRVKDNEQFF
14 | TRBV27 | CASRGGSYNSPLHF
17 | TRBV30 | CAWTTGGLTATNEKLFF
16 | TRBV7-2 | CASSLWGSGVNYGYTF
14 | TRBV28 | CASSFTSGAGELFF
17 | TRBV7-2 | CASSVGTVRTIHNEQFF
14 | TRBV7-2 | CASTAREVNNEQFF
14 | TRBV10-3 | CAISEQGTNEKLFF
14 | TRBV19 | CASRGTSESYEQYF
16 | TRBV28 | CASSPPTGGAYNEQFF
17 | TRBV7-9 | CASSLGRSGGRIEKLFF
15 | TRBV6-5 | CASSTVAGSSYEQYF
14 | TRBV2 | CASSGTSGSSPLFF
16 | TRBV7-2 | CASSLVFNRGSDTQYF
15 | TRBV7-2 | CASSLGAGINYGYTF
15 | TRBV5-4 | CAITPGLALSYEQYF
17 | TRBV5-4 | CASSLGDSGLAGFEQYF
15 | TRBV2 | CASSEWTSGNNEQFF
14 | TRBV6-4 | CASSTGQGNYGYTF
15 | TRBV9 | CASSVGRGTIYEQYF
14 | TRBV11-2 | CASSLVIGAYEQYF